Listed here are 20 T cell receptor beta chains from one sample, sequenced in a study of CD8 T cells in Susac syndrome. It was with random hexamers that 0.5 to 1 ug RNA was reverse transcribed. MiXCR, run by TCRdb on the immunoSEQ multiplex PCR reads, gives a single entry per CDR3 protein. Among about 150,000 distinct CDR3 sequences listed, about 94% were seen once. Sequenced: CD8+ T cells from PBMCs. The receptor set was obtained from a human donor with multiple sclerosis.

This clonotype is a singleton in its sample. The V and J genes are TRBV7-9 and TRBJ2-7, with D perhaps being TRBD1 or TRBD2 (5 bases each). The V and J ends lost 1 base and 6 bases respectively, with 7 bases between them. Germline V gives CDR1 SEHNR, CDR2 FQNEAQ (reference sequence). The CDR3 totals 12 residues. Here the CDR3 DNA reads TGTGCCAGCAGCTTAGAGGGGACCGAGCAGTACTTC. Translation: CASSLEGTEQYF.

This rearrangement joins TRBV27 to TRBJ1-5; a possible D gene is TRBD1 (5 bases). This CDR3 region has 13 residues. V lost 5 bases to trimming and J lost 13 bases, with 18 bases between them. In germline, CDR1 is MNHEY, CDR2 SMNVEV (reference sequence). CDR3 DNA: TGTGCCAGCAGTCTCGGACACCGGACAACTCAGCATTTT. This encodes CASSLGHRTTQHF.

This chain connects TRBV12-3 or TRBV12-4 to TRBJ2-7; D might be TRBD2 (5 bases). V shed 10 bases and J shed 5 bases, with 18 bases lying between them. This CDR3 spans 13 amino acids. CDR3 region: CAILSRGRDEQYF. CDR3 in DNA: TGTGCCATCCTTAGCCGGGGTAGGGACGAGCAGTACTTC.

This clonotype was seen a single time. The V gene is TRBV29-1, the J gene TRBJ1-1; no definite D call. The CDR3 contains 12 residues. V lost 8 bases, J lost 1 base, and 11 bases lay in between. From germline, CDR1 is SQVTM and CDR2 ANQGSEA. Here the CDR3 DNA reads TGCAGCACGGGCCGGGGGAACACTGAAGCTTTCTTT. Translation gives CSTGRGNTEAFF.

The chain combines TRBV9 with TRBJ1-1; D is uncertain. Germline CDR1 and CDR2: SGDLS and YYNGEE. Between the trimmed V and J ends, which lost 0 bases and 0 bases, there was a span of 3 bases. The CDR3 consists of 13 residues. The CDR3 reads CASSVDVNTEAFF. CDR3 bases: TGTGCCAGCAGCGTAGATGTGAACACTGAAGCTTTCTTT.

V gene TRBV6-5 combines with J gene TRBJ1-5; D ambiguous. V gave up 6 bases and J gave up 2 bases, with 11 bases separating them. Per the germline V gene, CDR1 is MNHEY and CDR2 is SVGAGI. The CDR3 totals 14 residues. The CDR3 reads CASRDVGGNQPQHF. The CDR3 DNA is TGTGCCAGCAGGGACGTAGGAGGCAATCAGCCCCAGCATTTT.

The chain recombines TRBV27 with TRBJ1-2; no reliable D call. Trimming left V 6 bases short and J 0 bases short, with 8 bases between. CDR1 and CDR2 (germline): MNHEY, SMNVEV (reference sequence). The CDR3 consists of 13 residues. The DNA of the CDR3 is TGTGCCAGCAGACCCGCTTCTAACTATGGCTACACCTTC. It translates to CASRPASNYGYTF.

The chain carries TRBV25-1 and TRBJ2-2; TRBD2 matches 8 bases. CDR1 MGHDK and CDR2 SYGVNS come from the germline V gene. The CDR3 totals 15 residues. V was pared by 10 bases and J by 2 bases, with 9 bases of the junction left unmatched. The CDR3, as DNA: TGTGCCACCACCGGGAGGGGTCCTAACACCGGGGAGCTGTTTTTT. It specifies CATTGRGPNTGELFF.

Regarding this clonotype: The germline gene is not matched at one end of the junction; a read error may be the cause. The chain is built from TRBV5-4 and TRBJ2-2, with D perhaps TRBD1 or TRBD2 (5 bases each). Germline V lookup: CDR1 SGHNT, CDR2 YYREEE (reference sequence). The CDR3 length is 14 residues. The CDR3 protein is CASSLGPKTGELFF. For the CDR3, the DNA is TGTGCCAGCAGTCTGGGACCGAAGACCGGGGAGCTGTTTTTT.

The CDR3 spells CATGQGIFNTEAFF. The CDR3 DNA sequence: TGTGCCACCGGACAGGGGATCTTTAACACTGAAGCTTTCTTT. The chain uses TRBV24-1 and TRBJ1-1; 9 bases fit TRBD1. The V segment lost 9 bases and the J segment 2 bases; nucleotides outside the gene matches: 6. Germline V gene sequence: CDR1 KGHDR, CDR2 SFDVKD. This CDR3 has 14 amino acids.

The CDR3 coding sequence is TGCAGTGCTAGTCCCCAACAGGGGGTGCACAATGAGCAGTTCTTC. Its protein product is CSASPQQGVHNEQFF. The chain recombines TRBV20-1 with TRBJ2-1, with 8 bases lining up with TRBD1. CDR3 size: 15 residues. After removal of 3 bases from V and 5 bases from J, the junction contained 9 bases not matched to a gene. Germline V lookup: CDR1 DFQATT, CDR2 SNEGSKA (reference sequence).

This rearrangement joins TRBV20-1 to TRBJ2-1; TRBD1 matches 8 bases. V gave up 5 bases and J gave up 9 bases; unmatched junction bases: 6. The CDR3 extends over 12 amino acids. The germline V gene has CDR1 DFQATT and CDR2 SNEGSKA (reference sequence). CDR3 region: CSAPQGAREQFF. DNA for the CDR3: TGCAGTGCTCCCCAGGGGGCCCGTGAGCAGTTCTTC.

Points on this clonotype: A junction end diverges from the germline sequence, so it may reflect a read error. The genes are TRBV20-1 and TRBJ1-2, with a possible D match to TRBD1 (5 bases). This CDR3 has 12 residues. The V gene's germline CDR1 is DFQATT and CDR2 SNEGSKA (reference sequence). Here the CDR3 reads CCPGRLGERYTF. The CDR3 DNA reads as TGTTGTCCGGGGCGCTTAGGGGAGCGCTACACCTTC.

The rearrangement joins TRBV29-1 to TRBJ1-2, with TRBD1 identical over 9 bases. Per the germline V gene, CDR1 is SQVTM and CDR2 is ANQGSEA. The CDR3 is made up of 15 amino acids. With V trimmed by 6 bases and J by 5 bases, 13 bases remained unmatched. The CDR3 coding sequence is TGCAGCGTCCCGGGACAGGGCAATTTAGCGTATGGCTACACCTTC. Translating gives CSVPGQGNLAYGYTF.

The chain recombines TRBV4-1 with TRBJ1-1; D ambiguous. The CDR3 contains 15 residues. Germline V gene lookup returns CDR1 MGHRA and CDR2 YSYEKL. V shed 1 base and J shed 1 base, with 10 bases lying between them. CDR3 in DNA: TGCGCCAGCAGCCAAGGGGTACAGACGAACACTGAAGCTTTCTTT. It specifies CASSQGVQTNTEAFF.

CDR3 nucleotide sequence: TGTGCCAGCAGCCCCGGGAGGGGAAGCGAGCAGTACTTC. Its translation: CASSPGRGSEQYF. The chain links TRBV13 to TRBJ2-7; 8 positions agree with TRBD2. From germline, CDR1 is PRHDT and CDR2 FYEKMQ (reference sequence). The CDR3 has 13 amino acids. The trim removed 5 bases at V and 6 bases at J, leaving 6 bases unmatched.

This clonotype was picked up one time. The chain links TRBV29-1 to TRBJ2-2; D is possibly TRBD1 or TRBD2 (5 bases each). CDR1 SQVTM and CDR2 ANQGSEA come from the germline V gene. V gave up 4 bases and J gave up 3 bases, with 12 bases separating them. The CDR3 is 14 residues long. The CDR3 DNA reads TGCAGCGTTGTAAGGGACCCGGACACCGGGGAGCTGTTTTTT. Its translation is CSVVRDPDTGELFF.

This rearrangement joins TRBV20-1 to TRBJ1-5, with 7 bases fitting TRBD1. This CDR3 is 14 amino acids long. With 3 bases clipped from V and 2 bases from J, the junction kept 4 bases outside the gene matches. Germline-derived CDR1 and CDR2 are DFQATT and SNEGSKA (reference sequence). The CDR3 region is CSASQGEGNQPQHF. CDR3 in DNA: TGCAGTGCTAGCCAGGGGGAAGGCAATCAGCCCCAGCATTTT.

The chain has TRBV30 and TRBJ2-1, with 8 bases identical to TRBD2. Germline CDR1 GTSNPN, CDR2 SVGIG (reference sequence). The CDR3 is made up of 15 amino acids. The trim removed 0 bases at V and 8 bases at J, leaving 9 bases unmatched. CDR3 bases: TGTGCCTGGAGTGTCAACGGGGGGGCTAGGGATGAGCAGTTCTTC. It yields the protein CAWSVNGGARDEQFF. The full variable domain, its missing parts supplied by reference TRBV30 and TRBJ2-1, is SQTIHQWPATLVQPVGSPLSLECTVEGTSNPNLYWYRQAAGRGLQLLFYSVGIGQISSEVPQNLSASRPQDRQFILSSKKLLLSDSGFYLCAWSVNGGARDEQFFGPGTRLTVL.

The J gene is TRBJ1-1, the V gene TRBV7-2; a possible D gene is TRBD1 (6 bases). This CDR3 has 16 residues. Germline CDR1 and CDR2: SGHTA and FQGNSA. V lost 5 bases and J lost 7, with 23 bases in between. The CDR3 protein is CASSPDGQPELGEAFF. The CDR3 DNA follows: TGTGCCAGCAGCCCTGACGGACAGCCTGAACTTGGTGAAGCTTTCTTT.